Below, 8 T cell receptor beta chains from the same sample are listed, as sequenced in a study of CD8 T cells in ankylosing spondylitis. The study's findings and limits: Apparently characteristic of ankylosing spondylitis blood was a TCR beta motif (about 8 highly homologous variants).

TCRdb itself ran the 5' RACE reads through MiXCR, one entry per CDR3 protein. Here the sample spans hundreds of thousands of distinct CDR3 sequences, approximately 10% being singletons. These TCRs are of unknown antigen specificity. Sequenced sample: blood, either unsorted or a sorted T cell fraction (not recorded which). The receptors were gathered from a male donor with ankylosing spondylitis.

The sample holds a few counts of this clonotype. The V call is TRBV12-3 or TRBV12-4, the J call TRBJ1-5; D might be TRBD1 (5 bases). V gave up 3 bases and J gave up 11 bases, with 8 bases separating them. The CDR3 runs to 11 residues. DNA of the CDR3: TGTGCCAGCAGTTTCTTACAGGCCCAGCATTTT. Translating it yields CASSFLQAQHF.

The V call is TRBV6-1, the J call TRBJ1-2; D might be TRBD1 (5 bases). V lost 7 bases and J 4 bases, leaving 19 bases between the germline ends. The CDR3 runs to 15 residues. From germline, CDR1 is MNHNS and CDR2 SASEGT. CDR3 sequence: CASTKRVTGVYGYTF. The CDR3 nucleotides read TGTGCCAGCACCAAGAGGGTCACAGGCGTCTATGGCTACACCTTC.

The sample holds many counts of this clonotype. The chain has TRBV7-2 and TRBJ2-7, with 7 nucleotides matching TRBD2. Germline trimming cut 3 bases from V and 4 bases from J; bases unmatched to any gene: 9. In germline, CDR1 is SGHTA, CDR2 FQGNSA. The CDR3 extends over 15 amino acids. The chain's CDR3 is CASSLGTTPPYEQYF. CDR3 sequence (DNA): TGTGCCAGCAGCTTGGGGACTACCCCTCCGTACGAGCAGTACTTC. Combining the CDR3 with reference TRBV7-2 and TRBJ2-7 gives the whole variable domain GAGVSQSPSNKVTEKGKDVELRCDPISGHTALYWYRQSLGQGLEFLIYFQGNSAPDKSGLPSDRFSAERTGGSVSTLTIQRTQQEDSAVYLCASSLGTTPPYEQYFGPGTRLTVT.

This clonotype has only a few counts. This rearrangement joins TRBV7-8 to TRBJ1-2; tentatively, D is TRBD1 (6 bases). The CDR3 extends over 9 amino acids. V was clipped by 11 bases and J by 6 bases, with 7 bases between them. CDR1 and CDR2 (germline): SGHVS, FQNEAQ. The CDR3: CAAGDGYTF. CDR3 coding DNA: TGTGCCGCAGGGGATGGCTACACCTTC.

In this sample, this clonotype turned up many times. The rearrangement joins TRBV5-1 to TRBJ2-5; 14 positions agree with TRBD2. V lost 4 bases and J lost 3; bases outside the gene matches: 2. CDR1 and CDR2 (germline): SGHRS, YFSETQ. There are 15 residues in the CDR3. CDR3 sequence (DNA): TGCGCCAGCAGCAGGGGACTAGCGGGGGAAGAGACCCAGTACTTC. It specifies CASSRGLAGEETQYF.

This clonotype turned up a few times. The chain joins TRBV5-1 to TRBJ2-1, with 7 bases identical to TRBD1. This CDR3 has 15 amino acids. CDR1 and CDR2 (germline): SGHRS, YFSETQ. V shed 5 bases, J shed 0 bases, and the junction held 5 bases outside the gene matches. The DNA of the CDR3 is TGCGCCAGCAGGGTGACAGGGTACTCCTACAATGAGCAGTTCTTC. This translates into CASRVTGYSYNEQFF.

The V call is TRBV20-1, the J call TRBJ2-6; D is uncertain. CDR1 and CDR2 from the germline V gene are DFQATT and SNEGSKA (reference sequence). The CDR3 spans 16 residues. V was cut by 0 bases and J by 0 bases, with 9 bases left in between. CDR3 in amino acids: CSARDALYSGANVLTF. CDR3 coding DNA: TGCAGTGCTAGAGATGCACTTTACTCTGGGGCCAACGTCCTGACTTTC.

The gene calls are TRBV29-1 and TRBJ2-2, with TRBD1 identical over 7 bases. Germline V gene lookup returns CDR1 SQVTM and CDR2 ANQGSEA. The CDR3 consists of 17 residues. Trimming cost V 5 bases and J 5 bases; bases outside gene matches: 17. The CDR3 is CSVIIQGLRGGTGELFF. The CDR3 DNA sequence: TGCAGCGTTATCATACAGGGGCTGAGGGGTGGAACCGGGGAGCTGTTTTTT.